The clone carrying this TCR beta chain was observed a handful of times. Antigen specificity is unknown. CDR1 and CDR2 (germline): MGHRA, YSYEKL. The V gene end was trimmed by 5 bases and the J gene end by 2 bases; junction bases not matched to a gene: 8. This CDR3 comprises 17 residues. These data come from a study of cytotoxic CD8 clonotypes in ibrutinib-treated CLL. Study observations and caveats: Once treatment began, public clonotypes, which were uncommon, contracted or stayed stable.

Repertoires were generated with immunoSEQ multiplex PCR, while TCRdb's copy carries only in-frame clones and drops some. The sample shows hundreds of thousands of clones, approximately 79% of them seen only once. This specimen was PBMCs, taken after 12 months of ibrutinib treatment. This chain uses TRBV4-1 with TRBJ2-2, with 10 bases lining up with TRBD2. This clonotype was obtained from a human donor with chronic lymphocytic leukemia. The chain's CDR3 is CASSSPSGGLNTGELFF. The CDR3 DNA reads TGCGCCAGCAGCTCACCTAGCGGGGGCCTTAACACCGGGGAGCTGTTTTTT.